This TCR beta chain originates from a study of T cell clonality in common variable immunodeficiency. CDR1 and CDR2 from the germline V gene are SEHNR and FQNEAQ (reference sequence). The trim removed 4 bases at V and 5 bases at J, leaving 4 bases unmatched. The CDR3 is 14 residues long. Caucasian heritage predominated among both patients and controls. Blood came from CVID subjects not ill and not taking immunomodulatory or immunosuppressive medication. Regarding this clone: Its antigen is undetermined. The CDR3 end falls 3 residues outside the read, so it is completed with the germline J gene.

Study findings and constraints: In common variable immunodeficiency, TCR beta chains reportedly carried fewer deletions and N-nucleotide insertions. TCRbeta clonality was increased in CVID versus healthy controls.

CVID and control samples used equivalent genomic DNA input. Assay used: immunoSEQ multiplex PCR; TCRdb lists only in-frame clones, some missing. The sample yields about 15,000 clones, without any singletons. The sequencing sample was made of peripheral blood mononuclear cells. The TCR originated in a human donor with common variable immunodeficiency. The chain combines TRBV7-9 with TRBJ1-4; 7 nucleotides align to TRBD1. The CDR3 DNA, read in part, is TGTGCCAGCAGCTCCCAGACAGGGAATGAAAAA. This encodes CASSSQTGNEK. The whole CDR3 sequence is CASSSQTGNEKLFF.